The present TCR beta chain was sequenced within a study of cytotoxic CD8 clonotypes in ibrutinib-treated CLL. Study outcomes and limitations: Sustained-remission patients were sampled at different times than progressing patients were.

For this clone: Its target is unknown.

In germline, CDR1 is GTSNPN, CDR2 SVGIG (reference sequence). The CDR3 totals 13 residues. V lost 4 bases and J lost 2, with 10 bases in between. Sequencing was performed with immunoSEQ multiplex PCR; in TCRdb, only in-frame clones are kept and a portion is missing. This table holds about 74,000 clones, more than 75% found once. The chain uses TRBV30 and TRBJ2-3; D may be TRBD1 (6 bases). Material: PBMCs, obtained at disease progression, from a patient treated with ibrutinib. The receptor comes from a human donor with chronic lymphocytic leukemia. The CDR3 DNA sequence: TGTGCCTGGAACGACAGGTTCACAGATACGCAGTATTTT. Protein: CAWNDRFTDTQYF.